The present entry profiles one TCR beta chain with its context. Its antigen is still unknown. Separate cDNA molecules each had unique molecular identifiers attached to them. TCRdb independently ran MiXCR on the 5' RACE reads; one entry per CDR3 protein. This sample carries tens of thousands of distinct CDR3 sequences, 15% to 20% of them seen once, and the ten largest clones take under 9%. With 0 bases removed from V and 7 bases from J, the gap between germline ends came to 3 bases. The CDR3 length is 10 residues. Germline V gives CDR1 DFQATT, CDR2 SNEGSKA (reference sequence). The data derive from a study of early T cells in non-severe SARS-CoV-2 infection. Whole-study results and caveats: VDJdb matching favored anti-spike CD8 responses, missing private and CD4 specificities.

The chain uses TRBV20-1 and TRBJ1-2; D gene uncertain. Source: whole blood, taken at baseline. This sequence originates from an adult who was a healthcare worker with PCR-confirmed SARS-CoV-2 infection or an uninfected control (not recorded which). CDR3 nucleotides: TGCAGTGCTAGAGAGTTTGGCTACACCTTC. Its translation: CSAREFGYTF.